Presented here are 31 T cell receptor beta chains from one specimen sequenced in a study of blood T cell repertoires in COVID-19 (dated by TCRdb to about 2020). The method behind the library was the immunoSEQ multiplex PCR assay. TCRdb's version of the immuneACCESS table is confined to in-frame rearrangements and falls short of the full clone set. An unresolved V gene accounts for under half of the shortfall where checked; the remainder is of unknown origin. This sample is represented by roughly 170,000 clones; more than 75% of them were singletons. The ten most abundant clones make up around 13% of the sample. Input material: peripheral blood. These TCRs come from a woman in her 70s with COVID-19, enrolled during active disease.

The chain is built from TRBV2 and TRBJ1-2, with a tentative D call TRBD1 (6 bases). The CDR3 loop spans 14 amino acids. Germline loops: CDR1 SNHLY, CDR2 FYNNEI. V lost 9 bases and J lost 4, with 18 bases in between. CDR3 amino acids: CARGPGGRGYGYTF. The CDR3 bases are TGTGCCAGAGGCCCGGGGGGCAGGGGCTATGGCTACACCTTC.

The chain links TRBV11-2 to TRBJ2-5; 7 nucleotides agree with TRBD2. CDR1 SGHAT and CDR2 FQNNGV come from the germline V gene. The length of the CDR3 is 13 residues. Losses at the gene ends were 3 bases for V and 5 bases for J; bases not matched to a gene: 3. This chain's CDR3 is CASSFGTTETQYF. For the CDR3, the DNA is TGTGCCAGCAGCTTTGGGACTACTGAGACCCAGTACTTC.

The V and J genes are TRBV28 and TRBJ2-7; tentative D call: TRBD2 (5 bases). Per the germline V gene, CDR1 is MDHEN and CDR2 is SYDVKM. This CDR3 is built from 17 residues. Deletions cut 4 bases from V and 3 bases from J, with 22 bases between. The CDR3 DNA sequence: TGTGCCAGCAGTTCTCCATTCCGGGTCGAAAGCGGCTACGAGCAGTACTTC. It codes for CASSSPFRVESGYEQYF.

The chain has TRBV5-1 and TRBJ2-3; the match to TRBD1 covers 8 bases. V shed 4 bases, J shed 5 bases, and the junction held 0 bases outside the gene matches. The CDR3 is 12 amino acids. Germline CDR1 and CDR2: SGHRS and YFSETQ. The CDR3 bases are TGCGCCAGCAGCGGACAGGGAGATACGCAGTATTTT. Its protein product is CASSGQGDTQYF.

On this clone: At one boundary the junction diverges from the germline segment, which might be a read error. This chain connects TRBV15 to TRBJ1-1; 8 bases line up with TRBD1. Per germline, CDR1 LNHNV and CDR2 YYDKDF (reference sequence). The CDR3 has 13 residues. CDR3 amino acids: CATNRQGYTEAFF. The CDR3 nucleotides are TGTGCCACCAACAGACAGGGGTACACTGAAGCTTTCTTT.

This sequence joins TRBV11-2 and TRBJ1-3, with D unresolved. The CDR3 has 15 residues. V was cut by 1 base and J by 4 bases, with 11 bases left in between. Looked up from germline, CDR1 is SGHAT and CDR2 is FQNNGV. DNA of the CDR3: TGTGCCAGCAGCTTAGTGGAGGGTGCGGGAAACACCATATATTTT. Its translation: CASSLVEGAGNTIYF.

The sample holds one count of this clone. V is TRBV30 and J is TRBJ1-1, with D possibly TRBD1 on 5 matching bases. The CDR3 is 12 amino acids. The germline V gene has CDR1 GTSNPN and CDR2 SVGIG (reference sequence). V lost 2 bases and J lost 7, with 11 bases in between. The CDR3 loop reads CAWSPQGGEAFF. The CDR3 DNA is TGTGCCTGGAGTCCCCAGGGAGGTGAAGCTTTCTTT. Looking up the rest from reference TRBV30 and TRBJ1-1 gives the full variable domain: SQTIHQWPATLVQPVGSPLSLECTVEGTSNPNLYWYRQAAGRGLQLLFYSVGIGQISSEVPQNLSASRPQDRQFILSSKKLLLSDSGFYLCAWSPQGGEAFFGQGTRLTVV.

The chain combines TRBV30 with TRBJ1-2; 8 bases fit TRBD1. Trimming cost V 2 bases and J 5 bases; bases outside gene matches: 7. Germline lookup yields CDR1 GTSNPN and CDR2 SVGIG (reference sequence). This CDR3 contains 14 residues. In DNA form, the CDR3 reads TGTGCCTGGAGTTGGGACAGGAACGGATATGGCTACACCTTC. Translated: CAWSWDRNGYGYTF.

DNA for the CDR3: TGTGCCAGCAGAGGGACAGGGACCTACGAGCAGTACTTC. This gives the protein CASRGTGTYEQYF. The chain has TRBV28 and TRBJ2-7; TRBD1 matches at 9 bases. Germline values: CDR1 MDHEN, CDR2 SYDVKM. The length of the CDR3 is 13 residues. With V trimmed by 6 bases and J by 2 bases, 2 bases remained unmatched.

J is TRBJ2-4 and V is TRBV6-2 or TRBV6-3, with 11 bases lining up with TRBD1. Looked up from germline, CDR1 is MNHEY and CDR2 is SVGEGT. J gave up 9 bases and V 6 bases, and 13 bases lay outside the gene matches. The CDR3 has 16 residues. The CDR3 loop reads CASSPTGMGTGGIQYF. DNA for the CDR3: TGTGCCAGCAGCCCAACGGGAATGGGGACAGGGGGCATTCAGTACTTC.

The chain joins TRBV5-4 to TRBJ1-1, with a tentative D call TRBD1 (6 bases). Germline V gives CDR1 SGHNT, CDR2 YYREEE (reference sequence). This CDR3 has 14 amino acids. V was clipped by 4 bases and J by 0 bases, with 10 bases between them. In DNA, the CDR3 is TGTGCCAGCAGCCAGGACAGCATGAACACTGAAGCTTTCTTT. Its translation is CASSQDSMNTEAFF.

The count of this clone is one. The rearrangement uses TRBV11-2 and TRBJ2-7, with a possible D match to TRBD2 (7 bases). The CDR3 consists of 11 residues. With 8 bases removed from V and 6 bases from J, the gap between germline ends came to 11 bases. From germline, CDR1 is SGHAT and CDR2 FQNNGV. CDR3 protein: CASSRGGEQYF. The CDR3 coding sequence is TGTGCCAGCTCAAGGGGGGGCGAGCAGTACTTC.

This rearrangement joins TRBV14 to TRBJ2-2; D is perhaps TRBD1 (6 bases). Deletions cut 4 bases from V and 4 bases from J, with 16 bases between. The CDR3 runs to 16 residues. Per germline, CDR1 SGHDN and CDR2 FVKESK. For the CDR3, the DNA is TGTGCCAGCAGCCTGTTGCGAGACAGGTTCACCGGGGAGCTGTTTTTT. It specifies CASSLLRDRFTGELFF.

The genes are TRBV5-1 and TRBJ2-7, with D possibly matching TRBD2 (5 bases). V lost 6 bases to trimming and J lost 3 bases, with 22 bases between them. This CDR3 spans 16 amino acids. Germline lookup yields CDR1 SGHRS and CDR2 YFSETQ. In DNA form, the CDR3 reads TGCGCCAGCACCCAACGGGGAGCACCGACCAGCTACGAGCAGTACTTC. This encodes CASTQRGAPTSYEQYF.

The chain is built from TRBV5-6 and TRBJ1-1; 7 bases are shared with TRBD1. The CDR3 is 14 amino acids. The germline V gene encodes CDR1 SGHDT and CDR2 YYEEEE. V shed 3 bases and J 0 bases; nucleotides not matched to a gene: 2. The CDR3 is CASSWDSLNTEAFF. Written as DNA, the CDR3 is TGTGCCAGCAGCTGGGACAGCCTGAACACTGAAGCTTTCTTT.

The chain uses TRBV7-9 and TRBJ1-2; D call uncertain. The CDR3 loop spans 15 amino acids. Trimming took off 3 bases at V and 1 base at J, with 12 bases between the two ends. Looked up from germline, CDR1 is SEHNR and CDR2 is FQNEAQ (reference sequence). CDR3 sequence (DNA): TGTGCCAGCAGCTTCATTGGGCAAATTAACTATGGCTACACCTTC. It translates to CASSFIGQINYGYTF.

The chain employs TRBV28 and TRBJ2-1; the match to TRBD2 covers 10 bases. Germline CDR1 is MDHEN and CDR2 is SYDVKM. The CDR3 totals 16 residues. V shed 4 bases and J 8 bases; nucleotides not matched to a gene: 11. CDR3: CASSSTSGRVRDEQFF. For the CDR3, the DNA is TGTGCCAGCAGTTCCACAAGCGGGAGGGTCCGGGATGAGCAGTTCTTC. Based on the CDR3 plus reference TRBV28 and TRBJ2-1, the full variable domain is DVKVTQSSRYLVKRTGEKVFLECVQDMDHENMFWYRQDPGLGLRLIYFSYDVKMKEKGDIPEGYSVSREKKERFSLILESASTNQTSMYLCASSSTSGRVRDEQFFGPGTRLTVL.

This sequence joins TRBV7-9 and TRBJ2-5; D may be TRBD1 (6 bases). V was pared by 1 base and J by 4 bases, with 19 bases between. CDR1 and CDR2 from the germline V gene are SEHNR and FQNEAQ (reference sequence). The CDR3 runs to 17 residues. CDR3 region: CASSLGAGTLLRETQYF. The CDR3 DNA follows: TGTGCCAGCAGCTTAGGGGCAGGGACACTCTTACGAGAGACCCAGTACTTC.

This chain links TRBV6-6 with TRBJ2-7, with a weak D call TRBD1 (6 bases). The CDR3 is 11 residues long. Germline V gives CDR1 MNHNY, CDR2 SVGAGI (reference sequence). V lost 7 bases, J lost 5 bases, and 9 bases lay in between. The CDR3, as DNA: TGTGCCAGCAACAGGGAACACGAGCAGTACTTC. Translation gives CASNREHEQYF.

The chain couples TRBV21-1 to TRBJ2-3; the table's D call TRBD2 went unverified against the DNA. TRBV21-1 constitutes a pseudogene. The CDR3 totals 20 residues. CDR3 nucleotides: TGTGCCAGCAGCAAAGTTTGCAGCGGGAGGGCGAAATTCATTACAGATACGCAGTATTTT. Translating it yields CASSKVCSGRAKFITDTQYF.

The chain joins TRBV7-3 to TRBJ1-5, with D unclear. The CDR3 extends over 13 amino acids. Per the germline V gene, CDR1 is SGHTA and CDR2 is FQGTGA. Trimming left V 5 bases short and J 11 bases short, with 16 bases between. CDR3 protein: CASSINAGTSQHF. In nucleotides, the CDR3 is TGTGCCAGCAGCATAAACGCGGGTACCTCCCAGCATTTT.

The rearrangement joins TRBV6-1 to TRBJ2-3; possible D gene TRBD2, 7 bases. Germline CDR1 MNHNS, CDR2 SASEGT. The V end was cut by 3 bases, the J end by 5 bases, with 12 bases between. This CDR3 spans 14 amino acids. CDR3 DNA sequence: TGTGCCAGCAGTGACCGGGGGGCAGAAGATACGCAGTATTTT. Translated: CASSDRGAEDTQYF.

The chain has TRBV6-5 and TRBJ2-4; TRBD2 might be the D (6 bases). The CDR3 length is 16 residues. Trimming removed 0 bases at V and 0 bases at J, with 9 bases between. Germline assignment: CDR1 MNHEY and CDR2 SVGAGI. The CDR3 DNA is TGTGCCAGCAGTTACTCCGCGGGGCAAGCCAAAAACATTCAGTACTTC. Its protein product is CASSYSAGQAKNIQYF.

In this sample, this clone turned up a few times. At one of its ends the junction is not consistent with the germline gene, which may arise from a read error. The V and J genes are TRBV19 and TRBJ2-7, with 8 bases lining up with TRBD1. The germline gives CDR1 LNHDA, CDR2 SQIVND (reference sequence). This CDR3 has 14 amino acids. CDR3 nucleotides: TGTGCCAGTAGTCCGACAGGGGCCTCCTTCGAGCAGTACTTC. Translating it yields CASSPTGASFEQYF.

This sequence joins TRBV24-1 and TRBJ1-5; D may be TRBD1 (6 bases). CDR3 length: 13 residues. Germline assignment: CDR1 KGHDR and CDR2 SFDVKD. V was clipped by 7 bases and J by 11 bases, with 17 bases between them. The CDR3 region has the DNA TGTGCCACCAGAGGGACGCAGGGGTCGGCCCAGCATTTT. Its translation is CATRGTQGSAQHF.

The V call is TRBV6-5, the J call TRBJ2-4; D gene ambiguous. Per germline, CDR1 MNHEY and CDR2 SVGAGI. V lost 5 bases, J lost 2 bases, and 10 bases lay in between. The CDR3 consists of 14 residues. The CDR3 reads CASSPGVTKNIQYF. The DNA of the CDR3 is TGTGCCAGCAGTCCCGGAGTTACCAAAAACATTCAGTACTTC.

V is TRBV5-1 and J is TRBJ2-5; D may be TRBD2 (6 bases). Between the trimmed V and J ends, which lost 4 bases and 1 base, there was a span of 11 bases. This CDR3 is 14 amino acids long. Germline CDR1 is SGHRS and CDR2 is YFSETQ. This CDR3 is CASSPSSVQETQYF. In DNA, the CDR3 is TGCGCCAGCAGCCCATCTAGCGTCCAAGAGACCCAGTACTTC.

This chain links TRBV5-1 with TRBJ2-7; the match to TRBD2 covers 8 bases. Trimming cost V 0 bases and J 2 bases; bases outside gene matches: 1. From germline, CDR1 is SGHRS and CDR2 YFSETQ. The CDR3 covers 14 residues. CDR3 sequence reads: CASSLGTSTYEQYF. The CDR3 DNA reads as TGCGCCAGCAGCTTGGGGACTAGCACCTACGAGCAGTACTTC.

The rearrangement uses TRBV20-1 and TRBJ1-1; no firm D call. CDR3 size: 11 residues. Germline lookup yields CDR1 DFQATT and CDR2 SNEGSKA (reference sequence). Trimming stripped 3 bases from V and 7 bases from J, with 9 bases between. CDR3: CSARGGIEAFF. In DNA, the CDR3 is TGCAGTGCTAGGGGCGGGATTGAAGCTTTCTTT.

This chain uses TRBV7-9 with TRBJ1-1; 7 nucleotides line up with TRBD1. V lost 3 bases, J lost 7 bases, and 5 bases stayed unmatched. CDR1 SEHNR and CDR2 FQNEAQ come from the germline V gene (reference sequence). The CDR3 extends over 13 amino acids. CDR3 residues: CASSLGQNNEAFF. The CDR3 DNA reads TGTGCCAGCAGCTTGGGACAGAATAATGAAGCTTTCTTT.

The rearrangement joins TRBV7-9 to TRBJ1-6; 9 nucleotides agree with TRBD1. Germline CDR1 and CDR2: SEHNR and FQNEAQ (reference sequence). V trimming: 4 bases; J trimming: 10 bases; junction bases outside the gene matches: 5. The CDR3 is 14 residues long. The DNA for the CDR3 is TGTGCCAGCAGCTGGGAGACAGGGGGATCACCCCTCCACTTT. Amino acids: CASSWETGGSPLHF.